These 8 T cell receptor beta chains originate from one sample sequenced in a study of T cell responses to AZD1222 COVID-19 vaccine. The protocol was immunoSEQ multiplex PCR, while the TCRdb copy is restricted to in-frame clones and leaves out a portion. The sample lists more than 50,000 clones; around 90% were seen once. The source material was peripheral blood, sampled on day 0 of AZD1222 vaccination. The receptor set was obtained from an adult in good health.

The chain combines TRBV10-3 with TRBJ2-2; 15 nucleotides match TRBD2. Germline CDR1 is ENHRY and CDR2 is SYGVKD. The ends lost 3 bases at V and 3 bases at J; junction bases unmatched: 5. The CDR3 consists of 18 residues. CDR3 nucleotide sequence: TGTGCCATCAGTGACCCGGGACTAGCGGGGGGTTACACCGGGGAGCTGTTTTTT. Its protein is CAISDPGLAGGYTGELFF.

The chain links TRBV5-4 to TRBJ2-1; either TRBD1 or TRBD2 may supply D (6 bases each). The CDR3 loop spans 16 amino acids. Trimming pared 0 bases from V and 0 bases from J, leaving 10 bases between. The V gene's germline CDR1 is SGHNT and CDR2 YYREEE (reference sequence). As DNA, the CDR3 is TGTGCCAGCAGCTTGGGGGGGGCAGCCTCCTACAATGAGCAGTTCTTC. It translates to CASSLGGAASYNEQFF.

The CDR3 nucleotides read TGCGCCAGCAGCAGCGGACAGGTCTCCTACGAGCAGTACTTC. It yields the protein CASSSGQVSYEQYF. The chain employs TRBV5-1 and TRBJ2-7; 7 bases align to TRBD1. The length of the CDR3 is 14 residues. CDR1 is SGHRS, CDR2 YFSETQ, per germline. Trimming cost V 4 bases and J 0 bases; bases outside gene matches: 4.

V and J are TRBV5-1 and TRBJ1-2; the D gene is possibly TRBD1 (6 bases). The V gene lost 4 bases and the J gene lost 8 bases, with 21 bases spanning the gap. The CDR3 runs 15 residues. Germline V gene data show CDR1 as SGHRS and CDR2 as YFSETQ. DNA for the CDR3: TGCGCCAGCAGCAGCGACAGGCCCGCTCATGGGGGCTACACCTTC. It encodes CASSSDRPAHGGYTF.

V usage is TRBV7-9 and J usage is TRBJ1-6, with D hard to call. The V end lost 5 bases, the J end lost 6 bases, and 11 bases lay between the germline ends. The CDR3 length is 14 residues. Per the germline V gene, CDR1 is SEHNR and CDR2 is FQNEAQ (reference sequence). The chain's CDR3 is CASSPDKPNSPLHF. The CDR3 coding sequence is TGTGCCAGCAGCCCCGACAAGCCTAATTCACCCCTCCACTTT.

This clone was seen once. The J gene is TRBJ1-5, the V gene TRBV27; 7 positions match TRBD1. The CDR3 is 15 residues long. Germline lookup yields CDR1 MNHEY and CDR2 SMNVEV (reference sequence). Trimming removed 6 bases from V and 2 bases from J; junction bases left unmatched: 7. CDR3 amino acids: CASRPQGEGNQPQHF. The CDR3 bases are TGTGCCAGCAGACCCCAGGGGGAGGGCAATCAGCCCCAGCATTTT.

This clone was found once. This chain links TRBV11-2 with TRBJ1-5; D possibly corresponds to TRBD1 (5 bases). Germline CDR1 reads SGHAT; CDR2 reads FQNNGV. Trimming stripped 2 bases from V and 0 bases from J, with 14 bases between. CDR3 size: 17 residues. CDR3 amino acids: CASSLRDGEGSNQPQHF. CDR3 DNA: TGTGCCAGCAGCTTAAGGGACGGAGAGGGTAGCAATCAGCCCCAGCATTTT.

V usage is TRBV29-1 and J usage is TRBJ1-1; D not resolved. CDR3 length: 13 residues. V dropped 4 bases and J dropped 9 bases, with 18 bases sitting between them. CDR1 is SQVTM and CDR2 is ANQGSEA in the germline V gene. The CDR3 loop reads CSVANQDRRQAFF. The CDR3 DNA sequence: TGCAGCGTTGCGAATCAAGACCGGCGGCAAGCTTTCTTT.